This T cell receptor beta chain was observed in a study of blood T cells in healthy people across ages. This clonotype was counted only a few times. The junction differs from germline at one of its ends, possibly a read error. Alongside a J-beta primer mix, a sample-barcoded 5' primer served in a second PCR lasting 7 to 11 cycles. One entry per CDR3 protein results from TCRdb running MiXCR on the 5' RACE reads. This sample yields 540,000 or so distinct CDR3 sequences, of which around half are seen a single time; under 30% belongs to the top ten. Germline V CDR1 and CDR2: DFQATT, SNEGSKA (reference sequence). The CDR3 runs 11 residues.

The chain has TRBV20-1 and TRBJ1-6; no clear D. Sequencing used blood. The TCR was taken from a man older than 75 in good health. Here the CDR3 DNA reads TGCAGTGCCAGAGGACCTTCTAGTCTCCACTTT. Residues: CSARGPSSLHF.